This entry lists 8 T cell receptor beta chains sequenced from one sample in a study of CD8 T cells in Susac syndrome. When the RNA was reverse transcribed, random hexamers were used with an input of roughly 0.45 to 1 ug. Using its own MiXCR run on the immunoSEQ multiplex PCR reads, TCRdb lists one record per CDR3 protein. The sample includes 250,000 to 300,000 distinct CDR3 sequences, almost 85% of them seen just once. The sample was CD8+ T cells from PBMCs. Every receptor here comes from a human donor with multiple sclerosis.

A few counts support this clonotype. The chain carries TRBV11-2 and TRBJ2-7; D could derive from TRBD1 or TRBD2 (7 bases each). Deletions cut 3 bases from V and 5 bases from J, with 14 bases between. The V gene's germline CDR1 is SGHAT and CDR2 FQNNGV. The CDR3 contains 14 residues. CDR3 in DNA: TGTGCCAGCAGCTTTCAGGGGGGGACCCACGAGCAGTACTTC. Protein product: CASSFQGGTHEQYF.

Only a few counts were recorded for this clonotype. V usage is TRBV7-9 and J usage is TRBJ2-7; 7 bases map to TRBD1. CDR1 and CDR2 from the germline V gene are SEHNR and FQNEAQ (reference sequence). The V and J ends lost 1 base and 2 bases, in that order; junction bases with no gene match: 14. The CDR3 totals 18 residues. CDR3 DNA sequence: TGTGCCAGCAGCTTAGGAATTATTTCAGGGGGAAGGGCCTACGAGCAGTACTTC. Protein: CASSLGIISGGRAYEQYF.

The chain is built from TRBV28 and TRBJ2-1, with TRBD1 as a possible D gene (5 bases). V was cut by 1 base and J by 4 bases, with 23 bases left in between. The V gene's germline CDR1 is MDHEN and CDR2 SYDVKM. The CDR3 extends over 19 amino acids. CDR3 coding DNA: TGTGCCAGCAGTTTATTAGGCCTGGGGCAGGCTTTCGGGTACAATGAGCAGTTCTTC. It encodes CASSLLGLGQAFGYNEQFF. Full variable domain (missing parts from reference TRBV28 and TRBJ2-1): DVKVTQSSRYLVKRTGEKVFLECVQDMDHENMFWYRQDPGLGLRLIYFSYDVKMKEKGDIPEGYSVSREKKERFSLILESASTNQTSMYLCASSLLGLGQAFGYNEQFFGPGTRLTVL.

This clonotype appeared once. This chain links TRBV6-5 with TRBJ1-1; maybe TRBD1 (5 bases). The length of the CDR3 is 15 residues. The V end was cut by 2 bases, the J end by 0 bases, with 10 bases between. Germline V gives CDR1 MNHEY, CDR2 SVGAGI. The CDR3 loop is CASSYGTDMNTEAFF. CDR3 bases: TGTGCCAGCAGTTACGGGACGGATATGAACACTGAAGCTTTCTTT.

The V call is TRBV21-1, the J call TRBJ1-2. TRBV21-1 is reported as a pseudogene. CDR3 length: 14 residues. In DNA form, the CDR3 reads TGTGCCAGCAGCGACAAGGACCTGGGCTATGGCTACACCTTC. Amino acids: CASSDKDLGYGYTF.

This chain connects TRBV20-1 to TRBJ2-2; weak D call: TRBD2 (6 bases). The germline V gene has CDR1 DFQATT and CDR2 SNEGSKA (reference sequence). The ends were cut back, 3 bases at V and 1 base at J, with 12 bases in the middle. The CDR3 spans 15 residues. The CDR3 here is CSASLLALNTGELFF. DNA of the CDR3: TGCAGTGCTAGTTTACTAGCCTTGAACACCGGGGAGCTGTTTTTT.

The gene calls are TRBV28 and TRBJ2-1, with D perhaps matching TRBD2 (7 bases). The CDR3 loop spans 16 amino acids. Germline-derived CDR1 and CDR2 are MDHEN and SYDVKM. With 3 bases removed from V and 3 bases from J, the gap between germline ends came to 15 bases. The CDR3 here is CASSFRGLADYNEQFF. Written as DNA, the CDR3 is TGTGCCAGCAGTTTCCGGGGGCTAGCGGACTACAATGAGCAGTTCTTC.

J is TRBJ1-1 and V is TRBV28, with D unresolved. The CDR3 consists of 14 residues. Germline V gene data show CDR1 as MDHEN and CDR2 as SYDVKM. V dropped 9 bases and J dropped 3 bases, with 17 bases sitting between them. The DNA of the CDR3 is TGTGCCAGTGCCACCCGGGTGGTGGACACTGAAGCTTTCTTT. The encoded protein is CASATRVVDTEAFF.